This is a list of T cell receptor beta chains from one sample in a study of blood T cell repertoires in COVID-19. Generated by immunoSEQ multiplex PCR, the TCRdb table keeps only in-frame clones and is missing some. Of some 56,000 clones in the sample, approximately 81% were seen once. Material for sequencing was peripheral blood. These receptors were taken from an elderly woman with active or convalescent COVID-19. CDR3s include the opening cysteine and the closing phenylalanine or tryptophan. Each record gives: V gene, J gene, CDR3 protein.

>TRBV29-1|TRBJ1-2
CSVEVVDSLNYGYTF
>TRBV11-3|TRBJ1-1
CASSQRSTGEAFF
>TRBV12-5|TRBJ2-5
CASGLGSGGQETQYF
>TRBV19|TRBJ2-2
CASSTGAAGELFF
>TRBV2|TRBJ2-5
CASDSGTSGQETQYF
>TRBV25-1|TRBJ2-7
CASRGGGEQYF
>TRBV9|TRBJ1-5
CASSDTGYNQPQHF
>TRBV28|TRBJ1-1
CASSQPGGGTEAFF
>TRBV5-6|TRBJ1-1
CASSQGVIMGDTEAFF
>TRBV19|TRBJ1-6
CASSTGTANSPLHF
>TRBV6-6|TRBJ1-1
CASSYQGGNTEAFF
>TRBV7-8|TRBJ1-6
CASSPAGQGTTNSPLHF
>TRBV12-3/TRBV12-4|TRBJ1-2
CASKGTGDGYTF
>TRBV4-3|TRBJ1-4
CASSQDLSGNEKLFF